The 7 T cell receptor beta chains below come from one sample, sequenced in a study of control samples from healthy donors and cancer patients. Measured with immunoSEQ multiplex PCR; TCRdb has only the in-frame clones, and not every one. The sample shows about 58,000 clones, nearly 90% of them seen only once. The sequenced sample consisted of PBMCs. These receptors were collected from a man in his 60s with colorectal cancer.

This chain connects TRBV21-1 to TRBJ2-2. TRBV21-1 is a pseudogene segment. CDR3 size: 17 residues. The CDR3 loop is CASSTFQGRGRTGELFF. DNA for the CDR3: TGTGCCAGCAGCACCTTCCAGGGTAGGGGACGAACCGGGGAGCTGTTTTTT.

The CDR3 protein is CASSLKGVNYEQYF. CDR3 in DNA: TGTGCCAGCAGCCTAAAGGGGGTGAACTACGAGCAGTACTTC. V is TRBV7-2 and J is TRBJ2-7, with a possible D match to TRBD1 (6 bases). Germline V gives CDR1 SGHTA, CDR2 FQGNSA. The CDR3 length is 14 residues. Trimming took off 5 bases at V and 3 bases at J, with 14 bases between the two ends.

V and J are TRBV20-1 and TRBJ1-1; unclear D gene. The CDR3 contains 11 residues. Trimming took 3 bases from V and 2 from J, leaving 4 bases between them. Germline values: CDR1 DFQATT, CDR2 SNEGSKA (reference sequence). Here the CDR3 reads CSASPNTEAFF. CDR3 nucleotide sequence: TGCAGTGCTAGTCCCAACACTGAAGCTTTCTTT.

V and J are TRBV27 and TRBJ1-5; D unresolved. Germline lookup yields CDR1 MNHEY and CDR2 SMNVEV (reference sequence). This CDR3 has 13 residues. V lost 5 bases and J lost 0, with 5 bases in between. In nucleotides, the CDR3 is TGTGCCAGCAGTCCCTATAGCAATCAGCCCCAGCATTTT. Translation gives CASSPYSNQPQHF.

The rearrangement uses TRBV6-5 and TRBJ2-3, with D perhaps TRBD2 (5 bases). The CDR3 loop spans 16 amino acids. Germline V CDR1 and CDR2: MNHEY, SVGAGI. The V gene lost 0 bases and the J gene lost 5 bases, with 15 bases spanning the gap. The CDR3 loop is CASSYSIEGWGDTQYF. The CDR3 bases are TGTGCCAGCAGTTACTCGATTGAGGGATGGGGAGATACGCAGTATTTT.

V usage is TRBV27 and J usage is TRBJ2-3, with 9 positions matching TRBD2. Germline CDR1 reads MNHEY; CDR2 reads SMNVEV (reference sequence). The CDR3 consists of 18 residues. Trimming took 3 bases from V and 1 from J; bases not matched to a gene: 11. CDR3: CASSLGAPTSGGTDTQYF. For the CDR3, the DNA is TGTGCCAGCAGTTTGGGGGCACCGACTAGCGGAGGCACAGATACGCAGTATTTT.

V and J are TRBV29-1 and TRBJ2-1; 12 bases map to TRBD1. The trim removed 2 bases at V and 8 bases at J, leaving 7 bases unmatched. The CDR3 runs 15 residues. Per germline, CDR1 SQVTM and CDR2 ANQGSEA. CDR3 amino acids: CSVETGGQGADEQFF. The CDR3 DNA is TGCAGCGTTGAAACTGGGGGACAGGGGGCCGATGAGCAGTTCTTC.